These T cell receptor beta chains were read from a single sample in a study of T-cell memory formation after mild COVID-19. TCRdb re-called the 5' RACE reads with MiXCR, one entry per CDR3 protein. The profile shows roughly 400,000 distinct CDR3 sequences, about a sixth of them singletons. Specimen: PBMCs or a T cell subset sorted from them (not recorded which). Every receptor here comes from a man between 18 and 35 years old who had mild COVID-19 (a few samples of this study predate the infection). Cell type and time point are not known. CDR3s include the opening cysteine and the closing phenylalanine or tryptophan. D genes are given only for firm matches. Some rows have no size entry. The others give once, few or many, or a class for an expanded clone.

D gene,V gene,clone size,J gene,CDR3 protein,CDR3 DNA
TRBD1,TRBV7-9,NA,TRBJ1-1,CASSRPGDRGMNTEAFF,TGTGCCAGCAGCAGACCCGGTGACAGGGGGATGAACACTGAAGCTTTCTTT
NA,TRBV10-3,NA,TRBJ1-1,CAISRTVSTEAFF,TGTGCCATCAGTCGGACAGTGTCAACTGAAGCTTTCTTT
NA,TRBV18,NA,TRBJ2-6,CASSPQGGPGANVLTF,TGTGCCAGCTCACCACAAGGGGGGCCTGGGGCCAACGTCCTGACTTTC
TRBD1,TRBV5-1,NA,TRBJ1-2,CASSPGGTGAGYGYTF,TGCGCCAGCAGCCCCGGAGGAACAGGGGCGGGATATGGCTACACCTTC
NA,TRBV21-1,few,TRBJ2-7,CASSKVRSYEQYF,TGTGCCAGCAGCAAAGTGAGATCCTACGAGCAGTACTTC
NA,TRBV5-1,few,TRBJ1-1,CASSLRGNLASLGNTEAFF,TGCGCCAGCAGCTTGCGGGGTAACCTAGCCAGCCTCGGTAACACTGAAGCTTTCTTT
NA,TRBV7-8,NA,TRBJ1-5,CASSLAVTEGDQPQHF,TGTGCCAGCAGCTTAGCGGTGACAGAAGGGGATCAGCCCCAGCATTTT
NA,TRBV27,NA,TRBJ2-1,CASAFQRWLFF,TGTGCCAGCGCATTTCAAAGGTGGCTGTTCTTC
TRBD1,TRBV6-5,many,TRBJ2-7,CASSPRDRGYEQYF,TGTGCCAGCAGCCCCCGGGACAGGGGCTACGAGCAGTACTTC
NA,TRBV29-1,many,TRBJ2-1,CSVERLAGVEQFF,TGCAGCGTTGAAAGGTTAGCTGGGGTTGAGCAGTTCTTC
NA,TRBV12-3/TRBV12-4,NA,TRBJ1-2,CASSPDQIRGYTF,TGTGCCAGCAGTCCCGACCAAATCAGGGGCTACACCTTC
NA,TRBV12-3/TRBV12-4,NA,TRBJ1-1,CASRRQLNTEAFF,TGTGCCAGCAGACGACAGTTGAACACTGAAGCTTTCTTT
TRBD2,TRBV4-1,NA,TRBJ2-7,CASSQRGLAGTSYEQYF,TGCGCCAGCAGCCAACGTGGACTAGCGGGGACCTCCTACGAGCAGTACTTC
NA,TRBV4-1,many,TRBJ1-4,CASSPPNGLNEKLFF,TGCGCCAGCAGCCCCCCAAACGGGCTTAATGAAAAACTGTTTTTT
TRBD2,TRBV7-9,few,TRBJ2-3,CASSVDYSGGPVYTQYF,TGTGCCAGCAGCGTCGACTATAGCGGGGGGCCGGTTTATACGCAGTATTTT
NA,TRBV25-1,NA,TRBJ2-3,CASSELGGGVSSEDTQYF,TGTGCCAGCAGTGAATTGGGAGGGGGCGTAAGTTCCGAGGATACGCAGTATTTT
TRBD2,TRBV6-6,few,TRBJ2-1,CASSYPNLAGGSSYNEQFF,TGTGCCAGCAGTTACCCCAACTTGGCGGGGGGGAGCTCCTACAATGAGCAGTTCTTC
TRBD1,TRBV7-6,NA,TRBJ2-3,CASSLRDRGTDTQYF,TGTGCCAGCAGTCTCCGGGACAGGGGAACAGATACGCAGTATTTT
NA,TRBV6-6,few,TRBJ2-2,CASKWTGELFF,TGTGCCAGCAAATGGACCGGGGAGCTGTTTTTT
NA,TRBV5-4,many,TRBJ2-1,CASSLGGFRGDNEQFF,TGTGCCAGCAGCTTGGGGGGATTTCGCGGAGACAATGAGCAGTTCTTC
NA,TRBV12-3/TRBV12-4,few,TRBJ1-5,CASTGQGDNQPQHF,TGTGCCAGCACCGGGCAGGGTGACAATCAGCCCCAGCATTTT
NA,TRBV5-1,NA,TRBJ2-3,CASKLVENTLTDTQYF,TGCGCCAGCAAACTTGTGGAGAACACTCTCACAGATACGCAGTATTTT
TRBD1,TRBV5-1,few,TRBJ2-1,CASSQPGQGYEQFF,TGCGCCAGCAGCCAGCCGGGACAGGGTTACGAGCAGTTCTTC
TRBD2,TRBV11-2,few,TRBJ2-3,CASSRGLAGGQSTDTQYF,TGTGCCAGCAGTCGAGGACTAGCGGGGGGGCAGAGCACAGATACGCAGTATTTT
NA,TRBV7-9,few,TRBJ2-1,CASSPLARAKQFF,TGTGCCAGCAGCCCCCTCGCGCGGGCCAAGCAGTTCTTC
NA,TRBV5-1,NA,TRBJ1-6,CASSLDSRNSPLHF,TGCGCCAGCAGTTTGGACAGCCGCAATTCACCCCTCCACTTT